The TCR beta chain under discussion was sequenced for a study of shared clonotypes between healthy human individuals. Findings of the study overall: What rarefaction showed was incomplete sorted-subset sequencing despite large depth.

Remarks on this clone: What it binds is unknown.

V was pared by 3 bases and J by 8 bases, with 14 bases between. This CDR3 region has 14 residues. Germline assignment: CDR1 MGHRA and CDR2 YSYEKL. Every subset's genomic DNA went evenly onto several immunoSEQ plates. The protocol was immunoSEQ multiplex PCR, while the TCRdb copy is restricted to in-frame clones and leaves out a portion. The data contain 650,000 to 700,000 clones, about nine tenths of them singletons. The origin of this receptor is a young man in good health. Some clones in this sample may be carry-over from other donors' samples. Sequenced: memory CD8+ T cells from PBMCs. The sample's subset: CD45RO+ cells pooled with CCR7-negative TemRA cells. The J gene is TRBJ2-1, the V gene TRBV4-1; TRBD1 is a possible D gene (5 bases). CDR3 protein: CASSQVQGNHEQFF. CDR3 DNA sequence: TGCGCCAGCAGCCAGGTTCAGGGTAACCATGAGCAGTTCTTC.